Listed here are 20 T cell receptor beta chains from one sample, sequenced in a study of cytotoxic CD8 clonotypes in ibrutinib-treated CLL. Measured with immunoSEQ multiplex PCR; TCRdb has only the in-frame clones, and not every one. The sample contains 57,000 or so clones, 50% to 70% of which appear only once. The sequences come from PBMCs, collected at disease progression, from a patient treated with ibrutinib. The receptors were sampled from a human donor with chronic lymphocytic leukemia.

The gene calls are TRBV7-2 and TRBJ2-5; D gene uncertain. Germline lookup yields CDR1 SGHTA and CDR2 FQGNSA. Deletions cut 1 base from V and 4 bases from J, with 10 bases between. The CDR3 extends over 14 amino acids. The CDR3 DNA sequence: TGTGCCAGCAGCTTAGGGCGGTACGCAGAGACCCAGTACTTC. Translated: CASSLGRYAETQYF.

This clone was picked up many times. The CDR3 DNA reads TGCAGCGTTGGACAGAACTATGGCTACACCTTC. Its protein product is CSVGQNYGYTF. This chain links TRBV29-1 with TRBJ1-2; D may be TRBD1 (5 bases). The CDR3 has 11 amino acids. The germline gives CDR1 SQVTM, CDR2 ANQGSEA. V lost 4 bases and J 2 bases, leaving 5 bases between the germline ends. The full variable domain, its missing parts supplied by reference TRBV29-1 and TRBJ1-2, is SAVISQKPSRDICQRGTSLTIQCQVDSQVTMMFWYRQQPGQSLTLIATANQGSEATYESGFVIDKFPISRPNLTFSTLTVSNMSPEDSSIYLCSVGQNYGYTFGSGTRLTVV.

There are a few counts of this clone. The chain is built from TRBV18 and TRBJ1-2; 10 bases map to TRBD1. The germline CDR1 and CDR2 sequences are KGHSH and LQKENI. The CDR3 extends over 14 amino acids. The J segment lost 6 bases and the V segment lost 2 bases, leaving 3 bases of the junction unmatched. The CDR3 region is CASSPSGTGDGYTF. The CDR3 coding sequence is TGTGCCAGCTCACCATCCGGGACAGGGGATGGCTACACCTTC.

This clone has a handful of counts. The rearrangement uses TRBV7-8 and TRBJ2-2; possible D gene TRBD2, 6 bases. This CDR3 spans 14 amino acids. V was shortened by 4 bases and J by 5 bases, with 11 bases between the two germline ends. The germline gives CDR1 SGHVS, CDR2 FQNEAQ. The DNA of the CDR3 is TGTGCCAGCAGCTCCGAGAGCGGGACCGGGGAGCTGTTTTTT. Its protein is CASSSESGTGELFF.

The genes are TRBV19 and TRBJ1-5; 8 positions match TRBD1. Trimming took 6 bases from V and 1 from J; bases not matched to a gene: 2. The CDR3 spans 14 residues. Looked up from germline, CDR1 is LNHDA and CDR2 is SQIVND (reference sequence). CDR3 amino acids: CASSGQGSNQPQHF. The CDR3 coding sequence is TGTGCCAGTAGCGGACAGGGCAGCAATCAGCCCCAGCATTTT.

This chain uses TRBV5-1 with TRBJ1-2, with D maybe TRBD1 (5 bases). Germline CDR1 is SGHRS and CDR2 is YFSETQ. The CDR3 runs to 14 residues. Trimming removed 0 bases from V and 2 bases from J, with 8 bases in between. The CDR3 DNA follows: TGCGCCAGCAGCTTGGGACAGCCCAACTATGGCTACACCTTC. It encodes CASSLGQPNYGYTF.

This clone was found a few times. The rearrangement uses TRBV28 and TRBJ2-7; D uncertain. The germline V and J ends were trimmed by 3 bases and 4 bases, with 7 bases remaining between them. The CDR3 has 12 amino acids. CDR1 MDHEN and CDR2 SYDVKM come from the germline V gene. CDR3 DNA: TGTGCCAGCAGTTTTTTGGTGTACGAGCAGTACTTC. Its protein is CASSFLVYEQYF.

This clone appeared a few times. V usage is TRBV2 and J usage is TRBJ2-7; 10 nucleotides line up with TRBD2. Germline CDR1 is SNHLY and CDR2 is FYNNEI. This CDR3 comprises 15 residues. V lost 1 base to trimming and J lost 3 bases; unmatched junction nucleotides: 3. The CDR3 region is CASSEVWTSGYEQYF. The CDR3 DNA sequence: TGTGCCAGCAGTGAAGTCTGGACTAGCGGCTACGAGCAGTACTTC.

The V call is TRBV5-1, the J call TRBJ2-1; the D gene is possibly TRBD2 (6 bases). V gave up 4 bases and J gave up 2 bases, with 13 bases separating them. CDR3 length: 15 residues. The germline gives CDR1 SGHRS, CDR2 YFSETQ. In DNA form, the CDR3 reads TGCGCCAGCAGCCCGGGGGAATCGACCTACAATGAGCAGTTCTTC. Amino acids: CASSPGESTYNEQFF.

In its sample, this clone was seen once. The chain joins TRBV19 to TRBJ2-7; 14 bases match TRBD2. The CDR3 totals 17 residues. The junction had 11 bases not matched to a gene; V was cut back by 5 bases and J by 5 bases. Germline V gene lookup returns CDR1 LNHDA and CDR2 SQIVND (reference sequence). The CDR3, as DNA: TGTGCCAGTAGTGGCCTCGGACTAGCGGGAGGAAAACACGAGCAGTACTTC. It encodes CASSGLGLAGGKHEQYF.

This chain links TRBV20-1 with TRBJ2-7; D unclear. V lost 7 bases, J lost 4 bases, and 8 bases lay in between. Germline assignment: CDR1 DFQATT and CDR2 SNEGSKA (reference sequence). The CDR3 loop spans 10 amino acids. CDR3 bases: TGCAGTGTTTCCCCTTACGAGCAGTACTTC. It translates to CSVSPYEQYF.

The rearrangement uses TRBV6-5 and TRBJ2-7; D unclear. The CDR3 is made up of 13 amino acids. Germline values: CDR1 MNHEY, CDR2 SVGAGI. V was cut by 6 bases and J by 2 bases, with 11 bases left in between. In nucleotides, the CDR3 is TGTGCCAGCAGCGTAACACTGACCTACGAGCAGTACTTC. It translates to CASSVTLTYEQYF.

This clone has at least ten counts. The gene calls are TRBV12-5 and TRBJ1-5; weak D call: TRBD1 (5 bases). Germline CDR1 and CDR2: LGHNT and FRNRAP. V lost 0 bases, J lost 0 bases, and 12 bases lay in between. The CDR3 sequence is 17 residues long. The CDR3 loop reads CASGLVAVGVSNQPQHF. DNA for the CDR3: TGTGCTAGTGGTTTGGTAGCGGTAGGGGTTAGCAATCAGCCCCAGCATTTT.

This clone has at least ten counts. This rearrangement joins TRBV27 to TRBJ2-3; 8 bases match TRBD2. Unmatched junction bases numbered 8, after V lost 6 bases and J lost 6 bases. Germline V gene lookup returns CDR1 MNHEY and CDR2 SMNVEV (reference sequence). The CDR3 extends over 14 amino acids. CDR3 protein: CASRGLGGYDTQYF. CDR3 sequence (DNA): TGTGCCAGCAGGGGACTAGGGGGGTACGATACGCAGTATTTT.

The rearrangement joins TRBV29-1 to TRBJ1-1; D unresolved. Trimming took 2 bases from V and 0 from J, leaving 7 bases between them. The CDR3 is 13 residues long. Per the germline V gene, CDR1 is SQVTM and CDR2 is ANQGSEA. The CDR3 spells CSVENSMNTEAFF. The CDR3 nucleotides read TGCAGCGTTGAAAACTCCATGAACACTGAAGCTTTCTTT.

By share, this clone ranks as medium-sized. The chain recombines TRBV7-9 with TRBJ1-1; D may be TRBD1 (5 bases). There are 13 residues in the CDR3. The germline gives CDR1 SEHNR, CDR2 FQNEAQ (reference sequence). V dropped 5 bases and J dropped 3 bases, with 10 bases sitting between them. The CDR3 loop is CASSPQGDTEAFF. The CDR3 nucleotides read TGTGCCAGCAGCCCTCAGGGAGACACTGAAGCTTTCTTT.

By sample fraction, this clone is medium-sized. The chain carries TRBV11-3 and TRBJ2-5; 7 bases fit TRBD1. CDR3 length: 12 residues. Germline values: CDR1 SGHNT, CDR2 YENEEA. The trim removed 8 bases at V and 5 bases at J, leaving 5 bases unmatched. In DNA, the CDR3 is TGTGCCAGCCTCGACAGGGAGGAGACCCAGTACTTC. Translated, it gives CASLDREETQYF. Full variable domain (remainder filled in from reference TRBV11-3 and TRBJ2-5): EAGVVQSPRYKIIEKKQPVAFWCNPISGHNTLYWYLQNLGQGPELLIRYENEEAVDDSQLPKDRFSAERLKGVDSTLKIQPAELGDSAVYLCASLDREETQYFGPGTRLLVL.

This clone was seen a few times. The chain couples TRBV11-2 to TRBJ2-7, with a weak D call TRBD2 (6 bases). The V gene lost 1 base and the J gene lost 6 bases, with 13 bases spanning the gap. CDR1 is SGHAT and CDR2 is FQNNGV in the germline V gene. This CDR3 contains 14 residues. The CDR3 nucleotides read TGTGCCAGCAGCTTAGTAGTCTCCGGGGGCGAGCAGTACTTC. Translating gives CASSLVVSGGEQYF.

This clone occurred many times. This rearrangement joins TRBV6-1 to TRBJ1-6; 7 bases match TRBD1. Germline lookup yields CDR1 MNHNS and CDR2 SASEGT. The CDR3 runs to 13 residues. V was pared by 9 bases and J by 7 bases, with 6 bases of the junction left unmatched. CDR3 coding DNA: TGTGCCAGTTTCGGGACAGCGAATTCACCCCTCCACTTT. Its translation is CASFGTANSPLHF.

The V gene is TRBV7-2, the J gene TRBJ2-3, with no clear D. The CDR3 is 14 residues long. Germline V gene sequence: CDR1 SGHTA, CDR2 FQGNSA. The germline V and J ends were trimmed by 1 base and 1 base, with 6 bases remaining between them. CDR3 region: CASSLGLGTDTQYF. The DNA of the CDR3 is TGTGCCAGCAGCTTAGGTCTCGGCACAGATACGCAGTATTTT.